What follows are 2 T cell receptor beta chains derived from one specimen sequenced in a study of yellow fever vaccine responses in identical twins. TCRdb called the RT-PCR reads again in MiXCR, with one record for every CDR3 protein. Here the sample spans 35,000 or so distinct CDR3 sequences, almost 60% being singletons. Source: T cells from blood (PBMCs), unsorted or a sorted subset (not recorded which), taken before or after yellow fever vaccination (not recorded which). Every receptor here comes from a woman aged 18-29 years who received the yellow fever vaccine.

The chain uses TRBV5-1 and TRBJ2-5, with TRBD2 as a possible D gene (5 bases). Looked up from germline, CDR1 is SGHRS and CDR2 is YFSETQ. Deletions cut 0 bases from V and 0 bases from J, with 9 bases between. CDR3 size: 15 residues. The CDR3 loop is CASSLAAGYQETQYF. DNA of the CDR3: TGCGCCAGCAGCTTGGCGGCGGGTTACCAAGAGACCCAGTACTTC.

The chain links TRBV2 to TRBJ2-3; TRBD1 agrees at 10 bases. The germline CDR1 and CDR2 sequences are SNHLY and FYNNEI. CDR3 length equals 15 residues. The V segment lost 5 bases and the J segment 4 bases; nucleotides outside the gene matches: 6. CDR3 DNA sequence: TGTGCCAGCAGTTCGACAGGGGGCGCCCCAGATACGCAGTATTTT. This codes for CASSSTGGAPDTQYF.